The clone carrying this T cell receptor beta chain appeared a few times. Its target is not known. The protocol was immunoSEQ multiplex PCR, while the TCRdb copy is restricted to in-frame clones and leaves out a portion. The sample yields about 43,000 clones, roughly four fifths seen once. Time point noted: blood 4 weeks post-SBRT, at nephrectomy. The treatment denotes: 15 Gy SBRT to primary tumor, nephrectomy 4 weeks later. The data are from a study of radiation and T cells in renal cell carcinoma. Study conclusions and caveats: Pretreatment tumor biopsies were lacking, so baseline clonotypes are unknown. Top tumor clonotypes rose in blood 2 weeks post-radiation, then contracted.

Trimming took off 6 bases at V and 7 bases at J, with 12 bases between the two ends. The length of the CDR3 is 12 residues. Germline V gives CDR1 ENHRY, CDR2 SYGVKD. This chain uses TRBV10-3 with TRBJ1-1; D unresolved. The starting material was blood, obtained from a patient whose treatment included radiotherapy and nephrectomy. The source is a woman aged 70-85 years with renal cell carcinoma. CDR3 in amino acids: CAISPDGNEAFF. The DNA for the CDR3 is TGTGCCATCAGCCCGGACGGGAATGAAGCTTTCTTT.